These 20 T cell receptor beta chains came from one sample sequenced in a study of T cell changes during pregnancy in multiple sclerosis. Sequencing was performed with immunoSEQ multiplex PCR; in TCRdb, only in-frame clones are kept and a portion is missing. The data show some 67,000 clones, about 90% seen once. Sequenced here: peripheral blood, sampled after pregnancy. These receptor sequences come from a female donor with multiple sclerosis, enrolled in a pregnancy study.

This chain joins TRBV6-5 and TRBJ2-2; possibly TRBD1 for D (6 bases). Germline-derived CDR1 and CDR2 are MNHEY and SVGAGI. This CDR3 contains 15 residues. V lost 2 bases and J 3 bases, leaving 10 bases between the germline ends. CDR3 in DNA: TGTGCCAGCAGTTACGGGGGCCCCGACACCGGGGAGCTGTTTTTT. It encodes CASSYGGPDTGELFF.

This clone has only a few counts. The chain links TRBV5-6 to TRBJ2-1, with 7 bases that match TRBD1. V dropped 2 bases and J dropped 12; count of bases not matched to a gene: 8. The CDR3 totals 13 residues. Germline loops: CDR1 SGHDT, CDR2 YYEEEE. Here the CDR3 reads CASSLSEGTAQFF. The CDR3 region has the DNA TGTGCCAGCAGCTTATCTGAGGGGACAGCGCAGTTCTTC.

This clone was seen once. The chain uses TRBV6-6 and TRBJ2-7, with TRBD1 identical over 11 bases. The germline gives CDR1 MNHNY, CDR2 SVGAGI (reference sequence). The CDR3 spans 14 residues. The V segment lost 5 bases and the J segment 5 bases; nucleotides outside the gene matches: 5. CDR3 amino acids: CASSPGTGGNEQYF. Written as DNA, the CDR3 is TGTGCCAGCAGTCCCGGGACAGGGGGAAACGAGCAGTACTTC.

This clone was counted once. V is TRBV10-3 and J is TRBJ2-5; 7 positions agree with TRBD2. The length of the CDR3 is 15 residues. Unmatched junction bases numbered 10, after V lost 4 bases and J lost 5 bases. The germline V gene encodes CDR1 ENHRY and CDR2 SYGVKD. The CDR3 DNA is TGTGCCATCAGTGCGGCGGGAGTTACGTTGGAGACCCAGTACTTC. It translates to CAISAAGVTLETQYF.

The gene calls are TRBV6-5 and TRBJ2-1; 12 nucleotides agree with TRBD2. Germline CDR1 MNHEY, CDR2 SVGAGI. With V trimmed by 6 bases and J by 13 bases, 7 bases remained unmatched. The CDR3 is made up of 13 amino acids. The CDR3 is CASSPLAGGPQFF. The CDR3 DNA reads TGTGCCAGCAGCCCGCTAGCGGGAGGGCCTCAGTTCTTC.

The genes are TRBV19 and TRBJ2-1, with 9 bases matching TRBD1. The ends lost 3 bases at V and 6 bases at J; junction bases unmatched: 6. Germline loops: CDR1 LNHDA, CDR2 SQIVND (reference sequence). The CDR3 spans 15 residues. The CDR3 bases are TGTGCCAGTAGTATGACAGGGGGGGCCTTCAATGAGCAGTTCTTC. Amino acid sequence: CASSMTGGAFNEQFF.

The chain has TRBV5-8 and TRBJ2-7; 8 bases fit TRBD1. CDR3 length: 14 residues. The germline V gene encodes CDR1 SGHTS and CDR2 YDEGEE. J lost 2 bases, V lost 2 bases, and 3 bases had no gene match. CDR3 in DNA: TGTGCCAGCAGCTTAGGACAGGGACCCTACGAGCAGTACTTC. This sequence encodes CASSLGQGPYEQYF.

This clone was observed once. The chain has TRBV7-9 and TRBJ1-1; TRBD1 is a possible D gene (6 bases). CDR1 SEHNR and CDR2 FQNEAQ come from the germline V gene (reference sequence). The CDR3 contains 13 residues. Trimming took off 5 bases at V and 1 base at J, with 8 bases between the two ends. The CDR3 bases are TGTGCCAGCAGCCCGACAGGGAACACTGAAGCTTTCTTT. Its translation is CASSPTGNTEAFF.

This clone has a single count. The rearrangement joins TRBV5-1 to TRBJ2-3; 13 bases map to TRBD2. Germline trimming cut 3 bases from V and 1 base from J; bases unmatched to any gene: 2. Germline lookup yields CDR1 SGHRS and CDR2 YFSETQ. This CDR3 has 16 amino acids. In nucleotides, the CDR3 is TGCGCCAGCAGCTGGACTAGCGGGAGAGGCACAGATACGCAGTATTTT. It translates to CASSWTSGRGTDTQYF.

The chain links TRBV19 to TRBJ1-1; unclear D gene. With 3 bases removed from V and 11 bases from J, the gap between germline ends came to 13 bases. The CDR3 is 12 amino acids. CDR1 is LNHDA and CDR2 is SQIVND in the germline V gene (reference sequence). The CDR3 nucleotides are TGTGCCAGTAGTATCCGGAGCGGGGTCGCTTTCTTT. It translates to CASSIRSGVAFF.

V is TRBV7-9 and J is TRBJ1-1; no firm D call. Germline V gives CDR1 SEHNR, CDR2 FQNEAQ (reference sequence). This CDR3 spans 13 amino acids. V was trimmed by 3 bases and J by 1 base, leaving 6 bases between them. The CDR3 reads CASSFTANTEAFF. CDR3 bases: TGTGCCAGCAGCTTCACAGCGAACACTGAAGCTTTCTTT.

The V gene is TRBV2, the J gene TRBJ2-7; D perhaps matches TRBD2 (6 bases). Germline V gives CDR1 SNHLY, CDR2 FYNNEI. Between the trimmed V and J ends, which lost 4 bases and 1 base, there was a span of 14 bases. The CDR3 loop spans 15 amino acids. The DNA of the CDR3 is TGTGCCAGCAGTGTTCGGGACTTTGGGTCCTACGAGCAGTACTTC. It specifies CASSVRDFGSYEQYF.

This sequence joins TRBV5-1 and TRBJ2-7, with D maybe TRBD2 (5 bases). CDR1 is SGHRS, CDR2 YFSETQ, per germline. The CDR3 covers 15 residues. V was pared by 6 bases and J by 0 bases, with 16 bases between. The CDR3 region has the DNA TGCGCCAGCAACCGGGGTGGGTACAGCTCCTACGAGCAGTACTTC. Its translation is CASNRGGYSSYEQYF.

This clone was detected a few times. This CDR3 is also generated by other DNA sequences in the sample. The chain uses TRBV7-3 and TRBJ2-3; D is perhaps TRBD1 (5 bases). Trimming shortened V by 5 bases and J by 6 bases, and 15 bases separated the two germline ends. This CDR3 comprises 14 residues. CDR1 and CDR2 (germline): SGHTA, FQGTGA. Written as DNA, the CDR3 is TGTGCCAGCAGCCTACGCGGTGGGGCGGATACGCAGTATTTT. This translates into CASSLRGGADTQYF.

The chain carries TRBV1 and TRBJ1-3; TRBD1, the table's D call, lacks a check against the DNA. TRBV1 counts as a pseudogene. CDR3 size: 17 residues. The CDR3 spells CTSSQRGQGSSGNTIYF. In nucleotides, the CDR3 is TGCACCAGCAGCCAAAGAGGTCAGGGGTCCTCTGGAAACACCATATATTTT.

The chain carries TRBV11-2 and TRBJ2-7, with 8 nucleotides matching TRBD2. Germline CDR1 reads SGHAT; CDR2 reads FQNNGV. The CDR3 consists of 16 residues. The V and J ends lost 7 bases and 1 base, in that order; junction bases with no gene match: 12. CDR3 in DNA: TGTGCCAGCATCCTAGGGCCTAGCGGGCGATCCTACGAGCAGTACTTC. Its translation: CASILGPSGRSYEQYF.

For the CDR3, the DNA is TGTGCCAGCCAGAGGGGCACAGATACGCAGTATTTT. This translates into CASQRGTDTQYF. The chain uses TRBV11-1 and TRBJ2-3; tentative D call: TRBD2 (5 bases). Germline CDR1 SGHAT, CDR2 FQDESV (reference sequence). Trimming pared 8 bases from V and 1 base from J, leaving 7 bases between. The CDR3 is made up of 12 amino acids.

The rearrangement joins TRBV27 to TRBJ2-3; 10 nucleotides line up with TRBD2. Germline CDR1 is MNHEY and CDR2 is SMNVEV (reference sequence). The CDR3 loop spans 15 amino acids. Losses at the gene ends were 3 bases for V and 1 base for J; bases not matched to a gene: 1. The CDR3: CASSLGTSGTDTQYF. CDR3 nucleotides: TGTGCCAGCAGTTTGGGGACTAGCGGCACAGATACGCAGTATTTT.

The chain joins TRBV6-5 to TRBJ2-7; 7 nucleotides line up with TRBD2. CDR1 is MNHEY and CDR2 is SVGAGI in the germline V gene. With 5 bases clipped from V and 0 bases from J, the junction kept 4 bases outside the gene matches. The CDR3 totals 14 residues. The CDR3 nucleotides are TGTGCCAGCAGTCGGGCTAGCGGCTCCTACGAGCAGTACTTC. Translated: CASSRASGSYEQYF.

The chain has TRBV7-9 and TRBJ2-7; 12 bases fit TRBD2. Trimming at V came to 7 bases and at J to 5 bases, leaving 12 bases not matched to a gene. CDR3 size: 16 residues. The germline gives CDR1 SEHNR, CDR2 FQNEAQ (reference sequence). The CDR3, as DNA: TGTGCCAGCACCCATTTGACTAGCGGGAGATGGGACGAGCAGTACTTC. Translating gives CASTHLTSGRWDEQYF.